This T cell receptor (beta chain) was sequenced in a study of OX40 agonist ivuxolimab in advanced cancers. The wider study: Dose-escalation patients suffered from hepatocellular carcinoma, melanoma, renal cell or head and neck cancer. Having had anti-PD-1, anti-PD-L1 or anti-CTLA-4 therapy before was allowed, and over 35% had some. Those enrolled were approximately 83% male, with a mean age of roughly 62 years and ages from roughly 23 to 80.

Method: immunoSEQ multiplex PCR; TCRdb's copy keeps in-frame clones and lacks some. The sample contains tens of thousands of clones, approximately 92% of which appear only once. Study-wide results and caveats: Among T cells, CD8+ cells averaged more expanded clones than CD4+ cells.

Concerning this clone itself: Its antigen is unidentified.

The CDR3 sequence is 14 residues long. After removal of 0 bases from V and 11 bases from J, the junction contained 6 bases not matched to a gene. Germline lookup yields CDR1 KGHSH and CDR2 LQKENI. V and J are TRBV18 and TRBJ2-1, with TRBD1 identical over 8 bases. The specimen comprised CD4+ or CD8+ T cells sorted from blood, sampled in a trial of the OX40 agonist ivuxolimab. The source is an adult with an advanced solid tumor such as melanoma, head and neck, liver or kidney cancer. Written as DNA, the CDR3 is TGTGCCAGCTCACCACCTGGACAGGGAAGCCAGCAGTTCTTC. This codes for CASSPPGQGSQQFF.